The 8 T cell receptor beta chains listed next were all sequenced from one sample in a study of T cells in Graves' hyperthyroidism and ophthalmopathy (dated by TCRdb to the late 2010s). Library method: multiplex PCR. These reads were obtained on an Illumina HiSeq 2000. Amplification of TCR beta CDR3 regions was carried out from RNA transcripts. The first round of RT-PCR for the TCR CDR3 was performed with the HTBI primer set and the Qiagen OneStep RT-PCR kit. Using fastp at Q25 and MiXCR, TCRdb reprocessed the public reads and kept productive beta chains. Each CDR3 protein appears once, grouped with its most common genes and DNA. This sample lists hundreds of thousands of distinct CDR3 sequences; more than 20% were detected once. The ten biggest clones cover around a third of the sample. The source material was blood. Every receptor here comes from a man aged 25-40 years with Graves' ophthalmopathy.

This chain uses TRBV19 with TRBJ2-1; D gene ambiguous. Germline V gene lookup returns CDR1 LNHDA and CDR2 SQIVND (reference sequence). Trimming pared 3 bases from V and 0 bases from J, leaving 9 bases between. This CDR3 comprises 15 residues. CDR3 sequence: CASSIEPSSYNEQFF. The CDR3 DNA reads TGTGCCAGTAGTATCGAACCCAGCTCCTACAATGAGCAGTTCTTC.

This clonotype was seen more than once but under ten times. The gene calls are TRBV7-9 and TRBJ1-4; D call uncertain. Germline V CDR1 and CDR2: SEHNR, FQNEAQ (reference sequence). CDR3 length: 14 amino acids. With 1 base removed from V and 7 bases from J, the gap between germline ends came to 10 bases. CDR3 amino acids: CASSLEWTSEKLFF. In DNA, the CDR3 is TGTGCCAGCAGCTTAGAATGGACGAGTGAAAAACTGTTTTTT.

This clonotype showed up just a few times. This chain joins TRBV6-5 and TRBJ2-7, with 11 bases aligning to TRBD1. V lost 4 bases and J lost 3; bases outside the gene matches: 5. CDR1 and CDR2 (germline): MNHEY, SVGAGI. This CDR3 region has 15 residues. The DNA for the CDR3 is TGTGCCAGCAGTTCGGACAGGGGGCTCCGCTACGAGCAGTACTTC. Translated: CASSSDRGLRYEQYF.

The CDR3 region has the DNA TGTGCCAGCAGCTCTCCTACCGGGACAACGAACACCGGGGAGCTGTTTTTT. Translation gives CASSSPTGTTNTGELFF. The chain combines TRBV9 with TRBJ2-2; a possible D gene is TRBD1 (6 bases). Trimming took off 4 bases at V and 0 bases at J, with 16 bases between the two ends. This CDR3 has 17 amino acids. Germline V gene data show CDR1 as SGDLS and CDR2 as YYNGEE.

On this clonotype: With a much larger clone just one base away, this may be a read error. J is TRBJ2-3 and V is TRBV3-1; 13 positions match TRBD2. CDR1 and CDR2 (germline): LGHDT, YNNKEL (reference sequence). This CDR3 comprises 16 residues. After removal of 3 bases from V and 3 bases from J, the junction contained 3 bases not matched to a gene. In DNA form, the CDR3 reads TGTGCCAGCAGCCACAGGACTAGCGGGAGTACAGATACGCAGTATTTT. Amino acid sequence: CASSHRTSGSTDTQYF.

The V and J genes are TRBV3-1 and TRBJ1-5; D is ambiguous. V lost 1 base and J lost 1, with 5 bases in between. The CDR3 contains 14 residues. CDR1 and CDR2 (germline): LGHDT, YNNKEL (reference sequence). The CDR3 DNA is TGTGCCAGCAGCCAAGGAGAGAGCAATCAGCCCCAGCATTTT. Protein product: CASSQGESNQPQHF.

This clonotype was recorded a few times. This chain links TRBV13 with TRBJ1-1; 9 positions match TRBD1. The germline V gene has CDR1 PRHDT and CDR2 FYEKMQ (reference sequence). The CDR3 is 14 residues long. Trimming took 2 bases from V and 7 from J; bases not matched to a gene: 5. The CDR3 reads CASSLYGTGIEAFF. CDR3 DNA sequence: TGTGCCAGCAGCTTATATGGGACAGGGATTGAAGCTTTCTTT.

The CDR3 is CASTRGDGYTF. Here the CDR3 DNA reads TGTGCCAGCACCAGGGGAGATGGCTACACCTTC. The rearrangement uses TRBV2 and TRBJ1-2; possible D gene TRBD1, 6 bases. Germline-derived CDR1 and CDR2 are SNHLY and FYNNEI. Trimming took 7 bases from V and 6 from J, leaving 9 bases between them. The CDR3 sequence is 11 residues long.